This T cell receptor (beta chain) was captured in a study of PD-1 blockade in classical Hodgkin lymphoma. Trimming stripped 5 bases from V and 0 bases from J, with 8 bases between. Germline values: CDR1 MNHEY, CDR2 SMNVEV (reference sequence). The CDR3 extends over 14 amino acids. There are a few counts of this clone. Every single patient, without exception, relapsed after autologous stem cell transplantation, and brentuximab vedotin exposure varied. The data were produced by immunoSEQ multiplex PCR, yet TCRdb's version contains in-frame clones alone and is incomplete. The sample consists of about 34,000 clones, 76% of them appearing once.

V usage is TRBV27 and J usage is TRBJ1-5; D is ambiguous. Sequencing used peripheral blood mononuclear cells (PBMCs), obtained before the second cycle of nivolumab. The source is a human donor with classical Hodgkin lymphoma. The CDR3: CASSVRDSNQPQHF. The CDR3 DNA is TGTGCCAGCAGTGTACGGGATAGCAATCAGCCCCAGCATTTT.